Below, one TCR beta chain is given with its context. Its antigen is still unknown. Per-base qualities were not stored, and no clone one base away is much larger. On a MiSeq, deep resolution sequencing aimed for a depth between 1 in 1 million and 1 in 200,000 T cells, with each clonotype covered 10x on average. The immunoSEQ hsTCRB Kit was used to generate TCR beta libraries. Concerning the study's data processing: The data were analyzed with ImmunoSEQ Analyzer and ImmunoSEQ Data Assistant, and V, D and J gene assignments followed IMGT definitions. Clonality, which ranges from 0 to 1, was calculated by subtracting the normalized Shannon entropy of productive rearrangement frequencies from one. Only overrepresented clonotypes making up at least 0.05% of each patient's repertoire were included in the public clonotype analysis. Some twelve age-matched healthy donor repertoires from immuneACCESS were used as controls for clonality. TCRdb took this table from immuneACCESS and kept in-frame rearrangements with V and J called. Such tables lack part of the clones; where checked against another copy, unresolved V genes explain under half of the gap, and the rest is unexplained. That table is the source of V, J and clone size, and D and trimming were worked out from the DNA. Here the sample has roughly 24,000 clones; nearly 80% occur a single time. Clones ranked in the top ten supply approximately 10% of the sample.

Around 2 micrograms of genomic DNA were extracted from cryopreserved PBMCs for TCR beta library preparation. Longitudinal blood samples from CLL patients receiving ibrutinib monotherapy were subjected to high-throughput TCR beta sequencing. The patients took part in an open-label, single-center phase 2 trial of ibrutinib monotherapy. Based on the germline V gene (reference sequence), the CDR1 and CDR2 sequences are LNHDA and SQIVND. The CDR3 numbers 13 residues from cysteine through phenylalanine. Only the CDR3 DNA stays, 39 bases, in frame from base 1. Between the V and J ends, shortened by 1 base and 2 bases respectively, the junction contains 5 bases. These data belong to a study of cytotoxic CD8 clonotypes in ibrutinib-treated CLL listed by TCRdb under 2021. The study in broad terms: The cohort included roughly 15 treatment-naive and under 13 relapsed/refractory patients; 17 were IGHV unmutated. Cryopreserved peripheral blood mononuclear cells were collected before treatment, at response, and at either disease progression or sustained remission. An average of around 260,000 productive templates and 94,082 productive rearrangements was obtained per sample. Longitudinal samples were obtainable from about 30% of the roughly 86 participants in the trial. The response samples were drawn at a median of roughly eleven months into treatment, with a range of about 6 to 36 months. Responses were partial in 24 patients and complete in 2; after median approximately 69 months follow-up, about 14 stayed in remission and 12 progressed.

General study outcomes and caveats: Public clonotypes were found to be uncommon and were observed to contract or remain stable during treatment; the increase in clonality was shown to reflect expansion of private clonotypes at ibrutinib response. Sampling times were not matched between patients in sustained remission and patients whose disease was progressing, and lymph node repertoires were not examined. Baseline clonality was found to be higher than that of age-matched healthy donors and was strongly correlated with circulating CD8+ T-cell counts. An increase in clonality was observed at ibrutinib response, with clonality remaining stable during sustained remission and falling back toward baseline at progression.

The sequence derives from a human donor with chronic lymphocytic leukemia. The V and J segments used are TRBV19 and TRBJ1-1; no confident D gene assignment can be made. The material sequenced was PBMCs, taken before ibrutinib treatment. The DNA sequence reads TGTGCCAGTAGTATAGCGATCAACACTGAAGCTTTCTTT. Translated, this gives CASSIAINTEAFF.